A single TCR beta chain is shown here with its context. These data come from a study of T cell repertoires in cytomegalovirus infection. TCRdb re-derived calls from the reads in MiXCR, one entry per CDR3 protein. This sample yields some 450,000 distinct CDR3 sequences, of which approximately 31% are seen a single time; approximately 15% belongs to the top ten. Material for sequencing was PBMCs. This TCR came from a human donor in good health (CMV status not recorded). Some clones in this sample may be carry-over from other donors' samples.

CDR3 residues: CASGHGGGGLGEQYF. The CDR3 DNA reads TGTGCCAGCGGCCACGGGGGGGGGGGCTTGGGCGAGCAGTACTTC. The chain links TRBV6-5 to TRBJ2-7; 8 nucleotides match TRBD2. The length of the CDR3 is 15 residues. Germline lookup yields CDR1 MNHEY and CDR2 SVGAGI. V lost 8 bases and J lost 6; bases outside the gene matches: 15.